The 15 T cell receptor delta chains listed next were all sequenced from one sample in a study of γδ T cells in repeated Plasmodium falciparum infection (dated by TCRdb to the early 2020s). Libraries were prepared through multiplex PCR. TCRdb shows the sequencer as Illumina MiSeq. Identical DNA sequences were merged into single rows after TCRdb reprocessed the public reads with CATT. This sample gives tens of thousands of delta-chain clones in total; roughly 1.6% of them show up just once. The top ten clones comprise about 8.3% of the sample. Vgamma9/Vdelta2+ and Vdelta2-negative gammadelta T cell populations were flow-sorted from peripheral blood mononuclear cells for bulk TCR repertoire analysis. The sequenced sample was gamma-delta T cells from blood. These receptors were obtained from a pool of human donors (malaria-infected and uninfected, not separated).

Points on this clone: A far more abundant clone sits one base away, making this likely a read error. The same CDR3 also results from other DNA sequences found in this sample. This rearrangement joins TRDV1 to TRDJ1; 9 bases are a match to TRDD2. TCRdb lists no J gene, so it was determined here by aligning the DNA to germline. CDR1 is TSWWSYY, CDR2 QGS, per germline. Unmatched junction bases numbered 24, after V lost 3 bases and J lost 7 bases. This CDR3 is 20 amino acids long. The CDR3 reads CALGEPSYQRGSPTPLKLIF. The CDR3 DNA reads TGTGCTCTTGGGGAGCCTTCCTACCAGCGGGGGTCCCCGACACCTCTTAAACTCATCTTT.

A note on this clone: This likely stems from a read error, as it lies one base from a far larger clone. Other nucleotide sequences in the sample specify the same CDR3. The chain couples TRDV1 to TRDJ1, with 10 positions matching TRDD3. J lost 1 base, V lost 4 bases, and 27 bases had no gene match. CDR1 is TSWWSYY and CDR2 is QGS in the germline V gene. The CDR3 extends over 23 amino acids. CDR3 residues: CALGASTPLEYWGILTATDKLIF. The CDR3 nucleotides are TGTGCTCTTGGGGCCTCGACCCCACTCGAGTACTGGGGGATCCTCACTGCCACCGATAAACTCATCTTT.

Note on this clone: A far larger clone is only one base removed, so a read error is likely. At the DNA level, this CDR3 is encoded by other sequences in the same sample as well. The chain combines TRDV1 with TRDJ1; 9 bases fit TRDD3. Trimming cost V 0 bases and J 2 bases; bases outside gene matches: 46. The CDR3 contains 30 residues. Germline loops: CDR1 TSWWSYY, CDR2 QGS. The CDR3 bases are TGTGCTCTTGGGGAACTAGGGACCAGGAGAATAAGGTCTACAACGGGTGGGGGATATTCTGGCCCTCTATTTACCGATAAACTCATCTTT. Protein sequence: CALGELGTRRIRSTTGGGYSGPLFTDKLIF.

V gene assignment gives TRDV1, but the J gene was left uncalled. The length of the CDR3 is 13 residues. Germline CDR1 is TSWWSYY and CDR2 is QGS. Here the CDR3 DNA reads TGTGCTCTTGGGGATCCTACCAACTATAAACTCACCTTT. It is translated as CALGDPTNYKLTF.

This clone was detected ten times or more. The chain uses TRDV2 and TRDJ1; 10 bases are a match to TRDD3. CDR1 is GEAIGNYY, CDR2 EKD, per germline. V was pared by 3 bases and J by 4 bases, with 22 bases of the junction left unmatched. The CDR3 loop spans 20 amino acids. The CDR3 DNA is TGTGCCTGTGACCCAGTTCCTACGGTGGGGGATACCCGAACTTTCGATAAACTCATCTTT. Its translation: CACDPVPTVGDTRTFDKLIF.

Notes on this clone: This likely stems from a read error, as it lies one base from a far larger clone. Other DNA sequences in this specimen translate into the identical CDR3. The chain joins TRDV1 to TRDJ1; D perhaps matches TRDD3 (5 bases). The J gene is absent in TCRdb and was assigned here via DNA matching to germline. Per the germline V gene, CDR1 is TSWWSYY and CDR2 is QGS. This CDR3 spans 18 amino acids. The CDR3 sequence: CALGDFPLLGRGGDKLIF. The DNA for the CDR3 is TGTGCTCTCGGGGACTTTCCCCTCCTTGGCCGCGGGGGCGATAAACTCATCTTT.

This clone was detected a few times. TCRdb's protein for this DNA is that of a much larger clone and differs from the translation at residue 16, likely a read error; the protein shown is the DNA translation. The chain employs TRDV1 and TRDJ2, with D perhaps assigned TRDD1 or TRDD3 (5 bases each). No J gene was available from TCRdb, and it was assigned here by a germline match of the DNA. The CDR3 length is 21 residues. The V and J ends lost 2 bases and 6 bases respectively, with 31 bases between them. Looked up from germline, CDR1 is TSWWSYY and CDR2 is QGS. The CDR3 region is CALGEESYHEMGKGEAAQLFF. In DNA form, the CDR3 reads TGTGCTCTTGGGGAAGAGTCGTACCATGAAATGGGCAAAGGGGAGGCAGCACAACTCTTCTTT.

This clone was picked up a small number of times. TCRdb's protein, taken from a much larger clone, differs from this DNA's translation at residue 7, likely owing to a read error; the protein displayed comes from the DNA. The chain combines TRDV2 with TRDJ1; 11 bases are a match to TRDD3. Since TCRdb gives no J gene, matching the DNA to germline was used here to assign it. Germline CDR1 is GEAIGNYY and CDR2 is EKD. V lost 0 bases, J lost 0 bases, and 11 bases stayed unmatched. This CDR3 has 19 amino acids. The CDR3 sequence is CACDTVDGGYATYTDKLIF. The CDR3 DNA sequence: TGTGCCTGTGACACCGTGGATGGGGGATACGCGACGTACACCGATAAACTCATCTTT.

This clone counts as large. Other DNA sequences in this sample translate to the same CDR3. The chain has TRDV2 and TRDJ1; 8 positions agree with TRDD3. V trimming: 0 bases; J trimming: 0 bases; junction bases outside the gene matches: 8. Germline V gene data show CDR1 as GEAIGNYY and CDR2 as EKD. This CDR3 is built from 17 residues. The CDR3 protein is CACDTVSGIRNTDKLIF. CDR3 DNA sequence: TGTGCCTGTGACACCGTCTCCGGGATACGAAACACCGATAAACTCATCTTT.

This clone was seen more than once but under ten times. The rearrangement uses TRDV1 and TRDJ3; 8 bases agree with TRDD3. The J gene is absent in TCRdb and was assigned here via DNA matching to germline. J gave up 0 bases and V 4 bases, and 20 bases lay outside the gene matches. The CDR3 consists of 23 residues. Germline V lookup: CDR1 TSWWSYY, CDR2 QGS. The CDR3, as DNA: TGTGCTCTTGGGGTCCCCTACGTGGGTTTACTGGGGGGTGACTCCTGGGACACCCGACAGATGTTTTTC. Protein: CALGVPYVGLLGGDSWDTRQMFF.

This clone was found a few times. This DNA's translation differs at residue 3 from TCRdb's protein, which comes from a much larger clone; a read error is likely, and the protein shown is translated from the DNA. The genes are TRDV3 and TRDJ1; 9 bases match TRDD2. No J segment appears in TCRdb, so it was assigned here by matching the sequence to germline. Germline CDR1 is TVYSNPD and CDR2 is GDNSRS (reference sequence). CDR3 length equals 18 residues. After removal of 4 bases from V and 0 bases from J, the junction contained 18 bases not matched to a gene. CDR3: CASSLPTGGCPYTDKLIF. The CDR3 DNA reads as TGTGCCTCTAGCCTTCCTACGGGGGGATGCCCCTACACCGATAAACTCATCTTT.

This clone was recorded many times. Being one base from a much bigger clone, this may be a read error. The sample has other DNA sequences that encode this CDR3 too. V gene assignment gives TRDV1, but the J gene was left uncalled; the tabulated D call, TRDD3, remains unverified against the DNA. CDR3 size: 20 residues. The germline CDR1 and CDR2 sequences are TSWWSYY and QGS. The CDR3 region is CALGNPQPIWGISGGDKLIF. The DNA for the CDR3 is TGTGCTCTTGGGAACCCCCAACCTATCTGGGGGATATCGGGAGGCGATAAACTTATCTTT.

This clone was detected only a few times. This sequence is one base from a far larger clone and is likely a read error. Within the sample, other DNA sequences also encode this same CDR3. The gene calls are TRDV1 and TRDJ1; tentative D call: TRDD2 (7 bases). Here the J gene was assigned by germline matching of the DNA, as TCRdb has none. This CDR3 is 20 amino acids long. Per germline, CDR1 TSWWSYY and CDR2 QGS. CDR3 nucleotide sequence: TGTGCCCTTGGGGATCCTTCCTCCGTCGGGGGGCTTCTGTACACCGATAAACTCATCTTT. The encoded protein is CALGDPSSVGGLLYTDKLIF.

In its sample, this clone ranks as medium-sized. Other DNA sequences in this sample translate to the same CDR3. The V gene is TRDV1, the J gene TRDJ2, with D tentatively TRDD2 (6 bases). CDR1 is TSWWSYY and CDR2 is QGS in the germline V gene. Trimming removed 3 bases at V and 5 bases at J, with 16 bases between. This CDR3 is built from 16 residues. The CDR3: CALGDILHAGTAQLFF. Written as DNA, the CDR3 is TGTGCTCTTGGGGACATCCTACACGCAGGCACAGCACAACTCTTCTTT.

This clone came up a few times. TCRdb's listed protein matches a much larger clone and diverges from this DNA's translation at residue 10, likely through a read error; the protein shown comes from the DNA. Other nucleotide sequences from this sample produce the same CDR3. The rearrangement uses TRDV1 and TRDJ1; D may be TRDD3 (6 bases). The J gene comes from matching the DNA to germline here; TCRdb lacks it. From germline, CDR1 is TSWWSYY and CDR2 QGS. This CDR3 spans 19 amino acids. V was shortened by 5 bases and J by 3 bases, with 28 bases between the two germline ends. DNA of the CDR3: TGTGCTCTTGGGTTCCCCGGTAGTTACTCGGGGGACGCCGCCGATAAACTCATCTTT. It yields the protein CALGFPGSYSGDAADKLIF.